One sample yielded the 14 T cell receptor beta chains listed below, sequenced in a study of blood T cell repertoires in COVID-19. Profiling relied on immunoSEQ multiplex PCR, and the TCRdb table lists in-frame clones only, not all of them. The sample includes over 150,000 clones, about 80% seen only once; the top ten take around 7%. The sequenced sample consisted of PBMCs or T cells enriched from blood (not recorded which). The receptors were sampled from a man aged 40-49 years who had recovered from COVID-19.

This rearrangement joins TRBV3-1 (or the pseudogene TRBV3-2) to TRBJ2-7, with TRBD1 identical over 8 bases. The germline V gene encodes CDR1 LGHDT and CDR2 YNNKEL (reference sequence). J was trimmed by 1 base and V by 0 bases; bases with no gene match: 5. This CDR3 is built from 16 residues. As DNA, the CDR3 is TGTGCCAGCAGCCAAGACCGGACAGGGCGGTCCTACGAGCAGTACTTC. It codes for CASSQDRTGRSYEQYF.

CDR3 in amino acids: CATSRDRAREQYF. The CDR3 DNA sequence: TGTGCCACCAGCAGAGACAGGGCGCGGGAGCAGTACTTC. This chain uses TRBV15 with TRBJ2-7; TRBD1 is a possible D gene (5 bases). This CDR3 is 13 amino acids long. The V end was cut by 0 bases, the J end by 7 bases, with 10 bases between. Germline lookup yields CDR1 LNHNV and CDR2 YYDKDF (reference sequence).

This rearrangement joins TRBV6-5 to TRBJ1-2, with a weak D call TRBD1 (6 bases). The CDR3 covers 15 residues. V gave up 6 bases and J gave up 4 bases, with 18 bases separating them. Germline loops: CDR1 MNHEY, CDR2 SVGAGI. CDR3 sequence: CASSVSNRASYGYTF. The DNA of the CDR3 is TGTGCCAGCAGCGTAAGCAACAGGGCCAGCTATGGCTACACCTTC.

The rearrangement joins TRBV5-4 to TRBJ2-7, with D possibly matching TRBD2 (5 bases). The CDR3 is 15 residues long. Trimming removed 4 bases at V and 3 bases at J, with 17 bases between. In germline, CDR1 is SGHNT, CDR2 YYREEE (reference sequence). This CDR3 is CASSIEGWAFYEQYF. The CDR3 bases are TGTGCCAGCAGCATTGAGGGCTGGGCCTTCTACGAGCAGTACTTC.

J is TRBJ2-7 and V is TRBV7-2; no firm D call. The CDR3 covers 14 residues. The germline V gene encodes CDR1 SGHTA and CDR2 FQGNSA. V was trimmed by 0 bases and J by 3 bases, leaving 9 bases between them. The CDR3 nucleotides are TGTGCCAGCAGCTTAGCACAAGTCAACTACGAGCAGTACTTC. This codes for CASSLAQVNYEQYF.

The chain carries TRBV6-5 and TRBJ1-5, with 7 positions matching TRBD1. This CDR3 is built from 14 residues. Trimming at V came to 3 bases and at J to 5 bases, leaving 4 bases not matched to a gene. The germline gives CDR1 MNHEY, CDR2 SVGAGI. CDR3 loop: CASSYITGDQPQHF. CDR3 DNA: TGTGCCAGCAGTTATATAACAGGGGATCAGCCCCAGCATTTT.

The genes are TRBV4-1 and TRBJ2-1, with TRBD1 matching 12 bases. This CDR3 comprises 15 residues. J was trimmed by 5 bases and V by 7 bases; bases with no gene match: 6. The germline V gene encodes CDR1 MGHRA and CDR2 YSYEKL. Written as DNA, the CDR3 is TGCGCCAGCACCCAGGGACAGGGGGCGGACAATGAGCAGTTCTTC. Amino acids: CASTQGQGADNEQFF.

This sequence joins TRBV6-6 and TRBJ1-6; D may be TRBD1 (5 bases). This CDR3 has 13 residues. V was pared by 4 bases and J by 12 bases, with 13 bases between. CDR1 MNHNY and CDR2 SVGAGI come from the germline V gene (reference sequence). The chain's CDR3 is CASSLGAGKPLHF. CDR3 coding DNA: TGTGCCAGCAGTTTAGGGGCAGGGAAACCCCTCCACTTT.

V usage is TRBV2 and J usage is TRBJ1-2; D possibly corresponds to TRBD1 (6 bases). Trimming took off 7 bases at V and 8 bases at J, with 17 bases between the two ends. Germline lookup yields CDR1 SNHLY and CDR2 FYNNEI. The CDR3 is 13 amino acids. In nucleotides, the CDR3 is TGTGCCAGCAAAGGGGCGACAGGTAGAGGCTACACCTTC. Its protein is CASKGATGRGYTF.

This clone has a single count. The chain couples TRBV9 to TRBJ1-3, with D hard to call. The germline V gene has CDR1 SGDLS and CDR2 YYNGEE. V was trimmed by 4 bases and J by 2 bases, leaving 19 bases between them. The CDR3 consists of 17 residues. The DNA for the CDR3 is TGTGCCAGCAGCCCACACCGGGTGCAAGCCCCTGGAAACACCATATATTTT. Protein sequence: CASSPHRVQAPGNTIYF.

The chain couples TRBV27 to TRBJ1-1; TRBD1 aligns across 7 bases. CDR1 and CDR2 from the germline V gene are MNHEY and SMNVEV (reference sequence). V gave up 6 bases and J gave up 5 bases; unmatched junction bases: 6. There are 13 residues in the CDR3. The chain's CDR3 is CASRAGGITEAFF. CDR3 nucleotides: TGTGCCAGCAGAGCAGGGGGGATAACTGAAGCTTTCTTT.

The chain joins TRBV6-5 to TRBJ1-2; no clear D. The germline V gene has CDR1 MNHEY and CDR2 SVGAGI. The CDR3 spans 12 residues. Trimming took 6 bases from V and 0 from J, leaving 5 bases between them. The DNA for the CDR3 is TGTGCCAGCAGCAAATCTAACTATGGCTACACCTTC. It yields the protein CASSKSNYGYTF.

V gene TRBV5-1 combines with J gene TRBJ1-1; 10 nucleotides agree with TRBD1. Germline trimming cut 4 bases from V and 4 bases from J; bases unmatched to any gene: 7. The germline V gene has CDR1 SGHRS and CDR2 YFSETQ. This CDR3 has 15 residues. Here the CDR3 DNA reads TGCGCCAGCAGCCTATGGACAGGGGGAAGCACTGAAGCTTTCTTT. Amino acid sequence: CASSLWTGGSTEAFF.

The rearrangement uses TRBV12-3 or TRBV12-4 and TRBJ1-2; 7 bases fit TRBD1. The V segment lost 6 bases and the J segment 4 bases; nucleotides outside the gene matches: 5. The CDR3 loop spans 13 amino acids. The CDR3 reads CASRQGTAYGYTF. For the CDR3, the DNA is TGTGCCAGCAGACAAGGGACAGCCTATGGCTACACCTTC.